The entry below describes one T cell receptor beta chain. This entry is derived from a study of T cell repertoires in cytomegalovirus infection. Using its own MiXCR run on the reads, TCRdb lists one record per CDR3 protein. The sample lists about 490,000 distinct CDR3 sequences; approximately 10% were seen once. Germline CDR1 and CDR2: LGHDT and YNNKEL (reference sequence). The CDR3 is 15 residues long. Trimming left V 0 bases short and J 4 bases short, with 12 bases between. Sequences were obtained from PBMCs. This chain joins TRBV3-1 and TRBJ1-2, with D possibly being TRBD1 (5 bases). The clonotype was recovered from a human donor in good health (CMV status not recorded). Some clones in this sample may be carry-over from other donors' samples. DNA for the CDR3: TGTGCCAGCAGCCAAGATAATACAGACAGCTATGGCTACACCTTC. Amino acid sequence: CASSQDNTDSYGYTF.